The TCR beta chain under discussion was sequenced for a study of T cell responses to AZD1222 COVID-19 vaccine. Background on the study: Analysis merged second doses at about 4 or about 12 weeks.

In regard to this clone: The antigen is undetermined.

Study results and caveats: The study sampled repertoires only after the peak T cell response. Vaccine-associated CD4 TCRs ranged over spike, dominating at 160-218 and 743-854.

CDR1 is LGHDT and CDR2 is YNNKEL in the germline V gene (reference sequence). Between the trimmed V and J ends, which lost 4 bases and 1 base, there was a span of 8 bases. The CDR3 is 13 amino acids. The protocol was immunoSEQ multiplex PCR, while the TCRdb copy is restricted to in-frame clones and leaves out a portion. The table records around 76,000 clones, roughly 81% of them present only once. The source of this sequence is an adult in good health. The J gene is TRBJ2-7, the V gene TRBV3-1 (or the pseudogene TRBV3-2), with D unclear. Sequenced here: peripheral blood, sampled on day 0 of AZD1222 vaccination. DNA of the CDR3: TGTGCCAGCAGCCCGGGCAGATCCTACGAGCAGTACTTC. This codes for CASSPGRSYEQYF.